These 11 T cell receptor beta chains were all obtained from the same sample, sequenced in a study of beta chain features in type 1 diabetes. Findings of the study overall: There was a moderate but significant shortening of TCRB CDR3s in all four CD4+ subsets of Type 1 diabetes patients.

No antigen has been identified for these receptors. Every isolated RNA sample was fully reverse transcribed, so sequencing captured expressed TCRB transcripts. Sequenced by immunoSEQ multiplex PCR; TCRdb stores in-frame clones only, minus some. Found here are roughly 260,000 clones, roughly a tenth of them singletons; the top ten hold over 0.015%. The sample consisted of naive CD4+ T cells from blood. The source of these receptors is a man younger than 40 with type 1 diabetes.

The chain combines TRBV5-4 with TRBJ2-7, with D tentatively TRBD2 (5 bases). With 2 bases removed from V and 2 bases from J, the gap between germline ends came to 11 bases. CDR1 is SGHNT and CDR2 is YYREEE in the germline V gene (reference sequence). This CDR3 region has 14 residues. This CDR3 is CASSFSGNPYEQYF. DNA of the CDR3: TGTGCCAGCAGCTTTTCGGGGAACCCCTACGAGCAGTACTTC.

The chain recombines TRBV6-5 with TRBJ2-7, with a tentative D call TRBD2 (6 bases). V shed 6 bases and J shed 4 bases, with 13 bases lying between them. The CDR3 totals 13 residues. Germline loops: CDR1 MNHEY, CDR2 SVGAGI. CDR3 protein: CASRRESGYEQYF. The CDR3 coding sequence is TGTGCCAGCAGAAGGGAGAGCGGGTACGAGCAGTACTTC.

This clone was counted a few times. This rearrangement joins TRBV19 to TRBJ1-5; no definite D call. Trimming left V 6 bases short and J 7 bases short, with 13 bases between. This CDR3 comprises 13 residues. Germline CDR1 is LNHDA and CDR2 is SQIVND (reference sequence). CDR3 protein: CASRRASEQPQHF. The CDR3 DNA reads TGTGCCAGTAGGAGGGCCTCCGAGCAGCCCCAGCATTTT.

The sample holds a few counts of this clone. V usage is TRBV5-1 and J usage is TRBJ1-5, with D maybe TRBD1 (6 bases). The CDR3 contains 15 residues. With 0 bases removed from V and 1 base from J, the gap between germline ends came to 8 bases. Germline V gene sequence: CDR1 SGHRS, CDR2 YFSETQ. In DNA, the CDR3 is TGCGCCAGCAGCTTGGACGGGACAAGCAATCAGCCCCAGCATTTT. Translating gives CASSLDGTSNQPQHF.

Only a few counts were recorded for this clone. The chain joins TRBV7-8 to TRBJ2-1; TRBD2 matches at 7 bases. This CDR3 contains 15 residues. Germline CDR1 is SGHVS and CDR2 is FQNEAQ. V gave up 0 bases and J gave up 9 bases; unmatched junction bases: 8. DNA for the CDR3: TGTGCCAGCAGCTTAGCGCGAAATCAGCGGGGTGAGCAGTTCTTC. Translation: CASSLARNQRGEQFF.

This clone occurred a few times. The chain combines TRBV6-5 with TRBJ1-1, with unresolved D. The V gene's germline CDR1 is MNHEY and CDR2 SVGAGI. Trimming left V 5 bases short and J 4 bases short, with 17 bases between. The CDR3 consists of 15 residues. For the CDR3, the DNA is TGTGCCAGCAGTCCGAGGCCCTCAGCCCTCACTGAAGCTTTCTTT. This translates into CASSPRPSALTEAFF.

This clone was detected a few times. The chain links TRBV30 to TRBJ2-7; TRBD1 agrees at 9 bases. Germline CDR1 GTSNPN, CDR2 SVGIG (reference sequence). The J segment lost 4 bases and the V segment lost 1 base, leaving 5 bases of the junction unmatched. The CDR3 covers 14 residues. CDR3 loop: CAWSAGTGFYEQYF. CDR3 in DNA: TGTGCCTGGAGTGCCGGGACAGGGTTTTACGAGCAGTACTTC.

Points on this clone: Other DNA sequences in the same sample also yield this CDR3. The chain is built from TRBV5-1 and TRBJ2-1, with a possible D match to TRBD1 (5 bases). The germline V gene encodes CDR1 SGHRS and CDR2 YFSETQ. V was shortened by 5 bases and J by 3 bases, with 9 bases between the two germline ends. The CDR3 consists of 13 residues. The CDR3 here is CASSFDSYNEQFF. Written as DNA, the CDR3 is TGCGCCAGCAGTTTCGACAGCTACAATGAGCAGTTCTTC.

This clone occurred a few times. The chain carries TRBV5-4 and TRBJ2-5; a weak D match, TRBD2 (6 bases). Trimming removed 4 bases at V and 9 bases at J, with 22 bases between. This CDR3 spans 15 amino acids. CDR1 SGHNT and CDR2 YYREEE come from the germline V gene (reference sequence). The CDR3 sequence is CASSLQAGSPGAQYF. The CDR3 nucleotides read TGTGCCAGCAGCCTCCAAGCGGGCAGCCCCGGGGCCCAGTACTTC.

Only a few counts were recorded for this clone. This chain links TRBV5-4 with TRBJ1-6, with 8 bases fitting TRBD1. Germline loops: CDR1 SGHNT, CDR2 YYREEE (reference sequence). This CDR3 has 15 amino acids. V was pared by 4 bases and J by 7 bases, with 7 bases of the junction left unmatched. This chain's CDR3 is CASSGGQGGNSPLHF. The CDR3 nucleotides read TGTGCCAGCAGCGGAGGACAGGGTGGCAATTCACCCCTCCACTTT.

In this sample, this clone turned up a few times. V usage is TRBV5-4 and J usage is TRBJ2-7; 8 nucleotides line up with TRBD1. Germline-derived CDR1 and CDR2 are SGHNT and YYREEE (reference sequence). The CDR3 contains 14 residues. Trimming removed 3 bases from V and 5 bases from J; junction bases left unmatched: 7. In DNA form, the CDR3 reads TGTGCCAGCAGCTCCCGGGGACAGGATCACGAGCAGTACTTC. Translation gives CASSSRGQDHEQYF.